The entry below describes one T cell receptor (beta chain). The sample is drawn from a study of blood T cell repertoires in COVID-19. As for the study in general: Acute-phase and convalescent COVID-19 samples originated in the United States, Italy and Spain. In each case, the material was cDNA or gDNA derived from T cells, B-cell-depleted T cells, or PBMCs.

Original methodology: Amplification from reference gene primers served as the basis for estimated nucleated cell counts. Using immunoSEQ multiplex PCR, the repertoire was profiled, and TCRdb retains in-frame clones only, with some absent. The DNA gave D and trimming, while V, J and clone size come from that table. The sample includes 150,000 to 200,000 clones, approximately 79% of them seen just once. The CDR3 has 13 residues. Trimming cost V 5 bases and J 3 bases, with 10 bases left between them. Germline assignment: CDR1 SEHNR and CDR2 FQNEAQ (reference sequence). The source of this sequence is a man aged 55 to 70 with active or convalescent COVID-19. Material: peripheral blood. V gene TRBV7-9 combines with J gene TRBJ1-1, with D maybe TRBD1 (5 bases). CDR3 sequence: CASSAWGDTEAFF. The DNA for the CDR3 is TGTGCCAGCAGCGCATGGGGGGACACTGAAGCTTTCTTT.